The source of this T cell receptor beta chain is a study of T cell responses to AZD1222 COVID-19 vaccine. Data came from immunoSEQ multiplex PCR; TCRdb stores just in-frame clones and leaves some out. Of more than 95,000 clones in the sample, about 90% were seen once. The ends were cut back, 4 bases at V and 8 bases at J, with 20 bases in the middle. This CDR3 contains 15 residues. CDR1 MNHEY and CDR2 SVGAGI come from the germline V gene. The sample consisted of peripheral blood, taken on day 0 of AZD1222 vaccination. The TCR sequence derives from an adult in good health. The chain has TRBV6-5 and TRBJ1-2, with D possibly being TRBD1 (5 bases). CDR3 sequence reads: CASSSSMGRGFGYTF. The CDR3 DNA is TGTGCCAGCAGTTCCTCCATGGGGCGTGGGTTCGGCTACACCTTC.